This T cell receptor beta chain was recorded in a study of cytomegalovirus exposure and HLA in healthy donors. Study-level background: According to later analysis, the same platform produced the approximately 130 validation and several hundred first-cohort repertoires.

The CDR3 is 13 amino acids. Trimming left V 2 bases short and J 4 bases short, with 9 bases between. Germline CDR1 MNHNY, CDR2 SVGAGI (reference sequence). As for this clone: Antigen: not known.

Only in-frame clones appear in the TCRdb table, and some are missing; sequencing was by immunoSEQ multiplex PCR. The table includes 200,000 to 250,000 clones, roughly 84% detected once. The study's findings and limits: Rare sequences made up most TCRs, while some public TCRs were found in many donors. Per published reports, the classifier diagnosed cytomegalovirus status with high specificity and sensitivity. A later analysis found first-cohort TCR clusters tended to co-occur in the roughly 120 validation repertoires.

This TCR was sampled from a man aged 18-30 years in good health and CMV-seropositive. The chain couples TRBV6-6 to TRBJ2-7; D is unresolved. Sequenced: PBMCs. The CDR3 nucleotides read TGTGCCAGCAGTTACCAGCCAACGTACGAGCAGTACTTC. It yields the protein CASSYQPTYEQYF.